This record covers a single T cell receptor (beta chain). Its antigen is as yet unknown. This sample was taken from a study of T cell responses to AZD1222 COVID-19 vaccine. Assay used: immunoSEQ multiplex PCR; TCRdb lists only in-frame clones, some missing. The sample lists some 180,000 clones; roughly 91% were seen once. The study, taken as a whole, reports: Epitopes outside B.1.351 and B.1.1.7 mutated regions reportedly drew nearly half of spike TCRs. Baseline antibody screening turned up just six or seven seropositive AZD1222 recipients. Spike-specific TCR breadth and depth went up after people got two AZD1222 doses. Most donors were white British, females outnumbered males, and clonal diversity was possibly underestimated.

V lost 6 bases to trimming and J lost 3 bases; unmatched junction nucleotides: 4. The CDR3 has 14 residues. Germline V CDR1 and CDR2: LNHDA, SQIVND (reference sequence). This chain uses TRBV19 with TRBJ1-5; 8 positions agree with TRBD1. The clonotype comes from an adult who received the MenACWY meningococcal vaccine as a control. The sample consisted of peripheral blood, taken 28 days after the second dose of the MenACWY control vaccine. The CDR3 DNA sequence: TGTGCCAGTAGACCGGGACAGGTCAATCAGCCCCAGCATTTT. Its protein is CASRPGQVNQPQHF.